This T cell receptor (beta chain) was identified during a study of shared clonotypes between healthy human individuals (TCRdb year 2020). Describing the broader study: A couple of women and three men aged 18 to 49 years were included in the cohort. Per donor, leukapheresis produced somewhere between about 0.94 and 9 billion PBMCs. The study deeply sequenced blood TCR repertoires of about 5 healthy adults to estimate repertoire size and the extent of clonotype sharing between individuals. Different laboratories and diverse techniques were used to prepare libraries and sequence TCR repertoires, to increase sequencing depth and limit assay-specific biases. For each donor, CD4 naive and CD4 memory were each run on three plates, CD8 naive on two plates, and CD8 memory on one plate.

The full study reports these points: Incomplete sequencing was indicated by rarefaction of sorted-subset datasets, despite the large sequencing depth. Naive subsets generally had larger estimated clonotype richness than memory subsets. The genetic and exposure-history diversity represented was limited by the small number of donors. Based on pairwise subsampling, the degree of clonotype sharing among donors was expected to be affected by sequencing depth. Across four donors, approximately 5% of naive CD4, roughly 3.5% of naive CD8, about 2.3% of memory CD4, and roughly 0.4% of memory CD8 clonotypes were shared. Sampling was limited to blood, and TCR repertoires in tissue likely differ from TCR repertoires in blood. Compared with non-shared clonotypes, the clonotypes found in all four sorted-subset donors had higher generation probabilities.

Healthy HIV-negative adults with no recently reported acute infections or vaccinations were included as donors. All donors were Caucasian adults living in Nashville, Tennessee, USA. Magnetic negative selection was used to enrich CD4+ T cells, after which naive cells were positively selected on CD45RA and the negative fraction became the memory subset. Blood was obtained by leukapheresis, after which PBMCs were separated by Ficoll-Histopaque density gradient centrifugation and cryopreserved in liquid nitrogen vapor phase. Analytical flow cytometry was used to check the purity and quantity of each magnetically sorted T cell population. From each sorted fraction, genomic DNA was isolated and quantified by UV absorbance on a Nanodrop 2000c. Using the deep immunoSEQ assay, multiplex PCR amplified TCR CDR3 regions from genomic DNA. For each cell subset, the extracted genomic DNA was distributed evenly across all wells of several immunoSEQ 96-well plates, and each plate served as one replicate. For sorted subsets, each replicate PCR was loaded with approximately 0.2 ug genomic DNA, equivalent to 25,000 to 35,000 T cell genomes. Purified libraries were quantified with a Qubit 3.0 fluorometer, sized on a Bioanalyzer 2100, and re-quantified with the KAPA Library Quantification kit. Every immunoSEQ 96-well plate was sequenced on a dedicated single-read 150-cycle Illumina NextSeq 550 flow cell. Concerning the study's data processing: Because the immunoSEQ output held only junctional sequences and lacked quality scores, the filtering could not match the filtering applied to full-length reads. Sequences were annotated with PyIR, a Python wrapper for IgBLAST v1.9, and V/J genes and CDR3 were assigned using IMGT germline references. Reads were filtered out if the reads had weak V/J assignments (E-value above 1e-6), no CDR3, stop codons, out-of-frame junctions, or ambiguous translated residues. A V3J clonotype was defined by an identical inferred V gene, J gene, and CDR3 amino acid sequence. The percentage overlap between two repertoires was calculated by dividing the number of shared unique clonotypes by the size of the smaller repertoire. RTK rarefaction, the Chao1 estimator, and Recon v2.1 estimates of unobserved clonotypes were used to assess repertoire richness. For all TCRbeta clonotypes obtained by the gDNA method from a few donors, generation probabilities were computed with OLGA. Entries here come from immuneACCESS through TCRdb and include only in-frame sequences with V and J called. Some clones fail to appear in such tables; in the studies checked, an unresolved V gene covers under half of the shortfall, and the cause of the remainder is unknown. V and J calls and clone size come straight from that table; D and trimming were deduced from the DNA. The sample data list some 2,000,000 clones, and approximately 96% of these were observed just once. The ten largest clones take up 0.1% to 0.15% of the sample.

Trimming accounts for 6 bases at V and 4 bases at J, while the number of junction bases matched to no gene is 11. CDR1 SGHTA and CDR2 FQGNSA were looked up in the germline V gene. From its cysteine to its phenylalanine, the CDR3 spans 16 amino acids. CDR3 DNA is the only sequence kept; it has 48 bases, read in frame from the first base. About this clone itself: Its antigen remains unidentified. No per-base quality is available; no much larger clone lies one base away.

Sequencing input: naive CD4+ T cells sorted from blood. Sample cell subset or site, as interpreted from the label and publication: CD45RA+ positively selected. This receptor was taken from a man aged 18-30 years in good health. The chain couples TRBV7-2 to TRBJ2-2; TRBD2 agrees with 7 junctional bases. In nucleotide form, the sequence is TGTGCCAGCAGTCCTAGCGGTGCAGGGCTCACCGGGGAGCTGTTTTTT. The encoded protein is CASSPSGAGLTGELFF.